This T cell receptor (beta chain) was retrieved from a study of siplizumab effects on memory and regulatory T cells. Worth noting for this clone: Its antigen is not identified.

Whole-study results and caveats: The mapping of alloreactive clones to unstimulated subsets covered only a minor fraction of them.

The V gene lost 0 bases and the J gene lost 1 base, with 6 bases spanning the gap. The CDR3 consists of 14 residues. Per germline, CDR1 MGHRA and CDR2 YSYEKL. Sequencing was performed with immunoSEQ multiplex PCR; in TCRdb, only in-frame clones are kept and a portion is missing. Among roughly 100,000 clones listed, 96% were seen once. The sample comprised naive CD4+ T cells sorted from blood. The rearrangement links TRBV4-1 to TRBJ1-1, with D uncertain. The clonotype originates from a human donor in good health. The CDR3 spells CASSQDRANTEAFF. The CDR3 DNA is TGCGCCAGCAGCCAAGATCGAGCGAACACTGAAGCTTTCTTT.